Following are 12 T cell receptor beta chains from one sample sequenced in a study of control samples from healthy donors and cancer patients (dated by TCRdb to the early 2020s). Library preparation was by the immunoSEQ multiplex PCR assay. What TCRdb holds here is the immuneACCESS table cut down to in-frame rearrangements. Part of the clones is not present; checked against another copy, under half of the missing clones reflect an unresolved V gene, and the others are unexplained. In all, the sample holds approximately 160,000 clones, and 92% of those were seen once. The top ten clones comprise roughly 0.7% of the sample. Sample: blood. The origin of the receptors is a woman aged 25 to 39 in good health.

This clone occurred once. The chain recombines TRBV5-8 with TRBJ2-2; the D gene is possibly TRBD1 (5 bases). Germline loops: CDR1 SGHTS, CDR2 YDEGEE. V lost 0 bases and J lost 4, with 13 bases in between. This CDR3 contains 16 residues. This chain's CDR3 is CASSLGQPASTGELFF. The CDR3 region has the DNA TGTGCCAGCAGCTTGGGACAGCCGGCGAGCACCGGGGAGCTGTTTTTT.

The chain carries TRBV5-4 and TRBJ2-1; 9 nucleotides agree with TRBD2. Per germline, CDR1 SGHNT and CDR2 YYREEE (reference sequence). CDR3 size: 15 residues. With V trimmed by 0 bases and J by 8 bases, 6 bases remained unmatched. The CDR3 loop reads CASSLAGLAAHEQFF. The CDR3 region has the DNA TGTGCCAGCAGCTTGGCGGGACTAGCAGCCCATGAGCAGTTCTTC.

The genes are TRBV6-4 and TRBJ2-3; the D gene is possibly TRBD2 (6 bases). The CDR3 totals 13 residues. The V end lost 3 bases, the J end lost 4 bases, and 8 bases lay between the germline ends. Germline V CDR1 and CDR2: MRHNA, SNTAGT. The chain's CDR3 is CASSEREADTQYF. The CDR3 nucleotides read TGTGCCAGCAGTGAGCGGGAAGCAGATACGCAGTATTTT.

The J gene is TRBJ2-1, the V gene TRBV5-5, with D perhaps TRBD1 (5 bases). The CDR3 is 13 amino acids. The germline V gene encodes CDR1 SGHKS and CDR2 YYEKEE (reference sequence). V lost 4 bases and J lost 4, with 9 bases in between. Written as DNA, the CDR3 is TGTGCCAGCAGCCTGACAGAATACAATGAGCAGTTCTTC. Translating it yields CASSLTEYNEQFF. The whole variable domain, remainder taken from reference TRBV5-5 and TRBJ2-1, is DAGVTQSPTHLIKTRGQQVTLRCSPISGHKSVSWYQQVLGQGPQFIFQYYEKEERGRGNFPDRFSARQFPNYSSELNVNALLLGDSALYLCASSLTEYNEQFFGPGTRLTVL.

The CDR3 is CASSEWGAGTDTQYF. In DNA, the CDR3 is TGTGCCAGCAGTGAATGGGGGGCTGGCACAGATACGCAGTATTTT. The chain couples TRBV6-1 to TRBJ2-3; the D gene could be TRBD1 or TRBD2 (6 bases each). This CDR3 is built from 15 residues. V gave up 2 bases and J gave up 1 base, with 10 bases separating them. From germline, CDR1 is MNHNS and CDR2 SASEGT.

The chain uses TRBV2 and TRBJ1-5, with D uncertain. This CDR3 has 14 residues. The germline CDR1 and CDR2 sequences are SNHLY and FYNNEI. The V end lost 2 bases, the J end lost 4 bases, and 9 bases lay between the germline ends. The CDR3 here is CASSEQPINQPQHF. In nucleotides, the CDR3 is TGTGCCAGCAGTGAACAGCCCATTAATCAGCCCCAGCATTTT.

The CDR3 DNA reads as TGTGCCTGGAGTGTTTATGCCCACGAGCAGTACTTC. It translates to CAWSVYAHEQYF. The chain has TRBV30 and TRBJ2-7; no clear D. The CDR3 spans 12 residues. Trimming shortened V by 0 bases and J by 5 bases, and 8 bases separated the two germline ends. Germline V gene data show CDR1 as GTSNPN and CDR2 as SVGIG (reference sequence).

The chain combines TRBV7-3 with TRBJ2-2; 15 nucleotides match TRBD2. V gave up 5 bases and J gave up 7 bases; unmatched junction bases: 8. The CDR3 has 17 amino acids. Germline values: CDR1 SGHTA, CDR2 FQGTGA. CDR3 sequence: CASSQPGLAGGVGELFF. In nucleotides, the CDR3 is TGTGCCAGCAGCCAACCAGGACTAGCGGGAGGGGTCGGGGAGCTGTTTTTT.

For this clone: One end of the junction does not line up with germline, which may come from a read error. The chain is built from TRBV4-1 and TRBJ2-1; 9 bases are shared with TRBD1. This CDR3 is 16 amino acids long. The V gene's germline CDR1 is MGHRA and CDR2 YSYEKL. CDR3 DNA sequence: TGCGCCAGCAGCCAAGATGGGACAGGGAGGGTCAATAAGCAGTTCTTC. Translating gives CASSQDGTGRVNKQFF.

V gene TRBV11-2 combines with J gene TRBJ2-5; 11 nucleotides agree with TRBD1. Germline values: CDR1 SGHAT, CDR2 FQNNGV. The trim removed 3 bases at V and 5 bases at J, leaving 8 bases unmatched. The CDR3 totals 16 residues. CDR3 sequence: CASSFAGTGGSETQYF. DNA of the CDR3: TGTGCCAGCAGCTTTGCCGGGACAGGGGGGTCGGAGACCCAGTACTTC.

This chain uses TRBV18 with TRBJ2-7, with TRBD2 matching 8 bases. The germline CDR1 and CDR2 sequences are KGHSH and LQKENI. This CDR3 has 14 residues. Germline trimming cut 3 bases from V and 3 bases from J; bases unmatched to any gene: 4. CDR3 amino acids: CASSPSGEGYEQYF. In DNA form, the CDR3 reads TGTGCCAGCTCACCTAGCGGGGAGGGCTACGAGCAGTACTTC.

The rearrangement links TRBV27 to TRBJ1-6; TRBD1 might be the D (5 bases). This CDR3 has 14 residues. The germline V and J ends were trimmed by 4 bases and 7 bases, with 11 bases remaining between them. Germline assignment: CDR1 MNHEY and CDR2 SMNVEV (reference sequence). The CDR3, as DNA: TGTGCCAGCAGTTGGGACTACACAAATTCACCCCTCCACTTT. It encodes CASSWDYTNSPLHF.